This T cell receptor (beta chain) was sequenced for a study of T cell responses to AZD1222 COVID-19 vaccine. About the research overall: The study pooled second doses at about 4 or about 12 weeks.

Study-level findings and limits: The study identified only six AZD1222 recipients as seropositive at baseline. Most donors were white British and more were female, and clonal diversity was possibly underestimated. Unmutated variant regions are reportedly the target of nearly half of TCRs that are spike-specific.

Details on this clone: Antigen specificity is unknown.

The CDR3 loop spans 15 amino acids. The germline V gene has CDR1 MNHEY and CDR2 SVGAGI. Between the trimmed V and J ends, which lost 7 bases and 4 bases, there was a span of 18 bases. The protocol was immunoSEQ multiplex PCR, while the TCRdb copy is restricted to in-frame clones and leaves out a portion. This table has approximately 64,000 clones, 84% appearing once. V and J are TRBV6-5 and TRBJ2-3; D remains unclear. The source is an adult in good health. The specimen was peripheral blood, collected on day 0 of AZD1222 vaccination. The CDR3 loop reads CASTQLPSEADTQYF. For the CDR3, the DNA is TGTGCCAGCACCCAACTTCCGAGTGAAGCAGATACGCAGTATTTT.